This T cell receptor (beta chain) stems from a study of shared clonotypes between healthy human individuals (dated by TCRdb to the early 2020s). Broadly, across the study: The cohort included a few men and a couple of women between 18 and 49 years of age. To increase sequencing depth and limit assay-specific biases, different laboratories used diverse techniques to prepare libraries and sequence TCR repertoires. For each donor, CD4 naive and CD4 memory were each run on three plates, CD8 naive on two plates, and CD8 memory on one plate. Leukapheresis yielded between about 0.9 and 9.5 billion PBMCs per donor. To estimate repertoire size and how much clonotypes are shared between individuals, the study performed deep sequencing of blood TCR repertoires from five healthy adults. General conclusions and limits of the study: Sampling was limited to blood, and TCR repertoires in tissue likely differ from TCR repertoires in blood. When a handful of donors were compared, the shared fraction of clonotypes was roughly 4.8% for naive CD4, approximately 3.5% for naive CD8, 2% to 2.5% for memory CD4, and under 0.5% for memory CD8. Based on pairwise subsampling, the degree of clonotype sharing among donors was expected to be affected by sequencing depth. Naive subsets generally had larger estimated clonotype richness than memory subsets did. Because the study included a small number of donors, the genetic and exposure-history diversity represented was limited. Even with the large sequencing depth, rarefaction of the sorted-subset datasets indicated that sequencing was incomplete. Clonotypes shared by all four sorted-subset donors showed higher generation probabilities than non-shared clonotypes.

From cysteine to phenylalanine, the CDR3 is 14 amino acids long. CDR3 DNA is the only sequence kept; it has 42 bases, read in frame from the first base. Taken from the germline V gene, the CDR1 and CDR2 loops are MNHNS and SASEGT. Trimmed from V: 5 bases; trimmed from J: 2 bases; junction bases lacking a gene match: 5. To note about this clone: This receptor's antigen is unknown. No qualities accompany the bases; no much larger clone lies one base away.

CD8 naive samples were obtained by positive selection for CCR7 among CD45RO-negative cells, yielding a CD45RA+CCR7+ population from which TemRA cells were excluded. The donors were healthy, HIV-negative adults who had no recently reported acute infections or vaccinations. Every donor was a Caucasian adult residing in Nashville, Tennessee, USA. After blood collection by leukapheresis, PBMCs were isolated using Ficoll-Histopaque density gradient centrifugation and then cryopreserved in the vapor phase of liquid nitrogen. Analytical flow cytometry was used to check the purity and quantity of each magnetically sorted T cell population. From each sorted fraction, genomic DNA was isolated and quantified by UV absorbance on a Nanodrop 2000c. Using the deep immunoSEQ assay, TCR CDR3 regions were amplified from genomic DNA by multiplex PCR. Genomic DNA extracted from each cell subset was distributed evenly over all wells of several immunoSEQ 96-well plates, and each plate served as one replicate. For sorted subsets, each replicate PCR was loaded with 200 ng genomic DNA, equivalent to some 27,000 T cell genomes. Purified libraries were measured with a Qubit 3.0 fluorometer, size-checked on a Bioanalyzer 2100, and measured again with the KAPA Library Quantification kit. Every immunoSEQ 96-well plate was sequenced on a dedicated single-read 150-cycle Illumina NextSeq 550 flow cell. The paper's processing steps were these. Because the immunoSEQ output held only junctional sequences and lacked quality scores, the filtering could not match the filtering applied to full-length reads. Sequences were annotated with PyIR, a Python wrapper for IgBLAST v1.9, and V/J genes and CDR3 were assigned using IMGT germline references. Reads were removed for weak V/J assignments (E-value above 1e-6), missing CDR3, stop codons, out-of-frame junctions, or ambiguous translated residues. V3J clonotypes were defined by identical inferred V gene, J gene, and CDR3 amino acid sequence. Percentage overlap between repertoires was calculated by dividing the number of shared unique clonotypes by the size of the smaller repertoire. RTK rarefaction, the Chao1 estimator, and Recon v2.1 estimates of unobserved clonotypes were used to assess repertoire richness. OLGA was used to compute generation probabilities for all TCRbeta clonotypes that the gDNA method yielded from a handful of donors. The clones in this table, taken by TCRdb from immuneACCESS, are in-frame only. Not every clone is retained; where verified, under half of the shortfall comes from an unresolved V gene, and the cause of the rest is unknown. From that table come the V and J calls and clone size; the DNA was used to work out D and trimming. Counted in this sample were almost 700,000 clones; about 90% of them appeared once. 24% of the sample rests with the top ten.

This clonotype was sampled from a man between 25 and 39 years old in good health. The chain joins TRBV6-1 to TRBJ2-7; the central 8 bases match TRBD1. The sample comprised naive CD8+ T cells sorted from blood. The cell subset or site label of this sample denotes: CD45RA+CCR7+. CDR3 loop: CASSRTGGTYEQYF. The bases read TGTGCCAGCAGTCGAACAGGGGGTACCTACGAGCAGTACTTC.